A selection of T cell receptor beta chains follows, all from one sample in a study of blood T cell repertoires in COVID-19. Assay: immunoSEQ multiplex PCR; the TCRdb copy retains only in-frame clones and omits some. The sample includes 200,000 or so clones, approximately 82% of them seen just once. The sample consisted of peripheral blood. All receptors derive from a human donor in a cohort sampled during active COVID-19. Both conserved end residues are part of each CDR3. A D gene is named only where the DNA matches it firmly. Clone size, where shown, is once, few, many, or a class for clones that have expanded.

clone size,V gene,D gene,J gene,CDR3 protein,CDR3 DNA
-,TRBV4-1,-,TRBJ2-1,CASSPLYSLSYNEQFF,TGCGCCAGCAGCCCCCTATACAGCCTATCCTACAATGAGCAGTTCTTC
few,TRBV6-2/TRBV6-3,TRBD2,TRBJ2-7,CASSSGLAGGLAEQYF,TGTGCCAGCAGTTCGGGACTAGCGGGAGGGCTAGCCGAGCAGTACTTC
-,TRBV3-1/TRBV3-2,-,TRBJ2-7,CASSQVGQGYEQYF,TGTGCCAGCAGCCAAGTGGGGCAGGGCTACGAGCAGTACTTC
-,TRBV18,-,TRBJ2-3,CASSRGKTDTQYF,TGTGCCAGCTCGCGCGGGAAGACAGATACGCAGTATTTT
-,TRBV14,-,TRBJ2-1,CASSLRGGSGNEQFF,TGTGCCAGCAGCCTCAGGGGCGGGAGTGGCAATGAGCAGTTCTTC
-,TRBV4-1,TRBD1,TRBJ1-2,CASSQDSWAGGYGYTF,TGCGCCAGCAGCCAAGATAGTTGGGCAGGGGGCTATGGCTACACCTTC
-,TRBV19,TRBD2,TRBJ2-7,CASSTGGEQYF,TGTGCCAGTAGTACGGGGGGTGAGCAGTACTTC
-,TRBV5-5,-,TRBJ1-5,CASSGGGSGIGEPQHF,TGTGCCAGCAGCGGGGGAGGGTCCGGAATCGGGGAGCCCCAGCATTTT
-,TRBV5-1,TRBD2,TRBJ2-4,CASSLELAGGIQYF,TGCGCCAGCAGCTTGGAATTAGCGGGAGGGATTCAGTACTTC
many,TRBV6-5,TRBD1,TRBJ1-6,CASRTGQYNSPLHF,TGTGCCAGCAGGACGGGACAGTATAATTCACCCCTCCACTTT
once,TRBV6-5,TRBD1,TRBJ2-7,CASSSQQGYEQYF,TGTGCCAGCAGTTCCCAACAGGGGTACGAGCAGTACTTC
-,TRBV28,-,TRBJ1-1,CASSLPQGADTEAFF,TGTGCCAGCAGTTTGCCCCAGGGTGCGGACACTGAAGCTTTCTTT
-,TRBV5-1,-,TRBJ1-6,CASSLDSSSSYNSPLHF,TGCGCCAGCAGCCTGGACAGTTCGAGCTCCTATAATTCACCCCTCCACTTT
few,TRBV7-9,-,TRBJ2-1,CASSLVEAGEQFF,TGTGCCAGCAGCTTAGTCGAGGCCGGGGAGCAGTTCTTC
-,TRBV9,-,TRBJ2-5,CASSVGAKETQYF,TGTGCCAGCAGCGTAGGCGCGAAAGAGACCCAGTACTTC
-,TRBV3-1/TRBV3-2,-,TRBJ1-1,CASSQGQVTEAFF,TGTGCCAGCAGCCAAGGACAGGTCACTGAAGCTTTCTTT
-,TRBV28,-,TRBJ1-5,CASSTIRNQPQHF,TGTGCCAGCAGCACCATCCGGAATCAGCCCCAGCATTTT
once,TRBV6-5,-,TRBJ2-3,CASSIQTTDTQYF,TGTGCCAGCAGTATACAGACCACAGATACGCAGTATTTT
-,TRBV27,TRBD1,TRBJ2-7,CASGYPGQGLEQYF,TGTGCCAGCGGATACCCGGGACAGGGTCTCGAGCAGTACTTC
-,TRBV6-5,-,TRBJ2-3,CASSSHSPDTQYF,TGTGCCAGCAGTTCCCATAGTCCAGATACGCAGTATTTT
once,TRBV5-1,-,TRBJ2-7,CASSSGGRERKGYEQYF,TGCGCCAGCAGCTCGGGGGGCCGGGAGAGGAAAGGATACGAGCAGTACTTC
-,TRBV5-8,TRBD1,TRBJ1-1,CASSLHGTEYTEAFF,TGTGCCAGCAGCTTACACGGGACAGAATACACTGAAGCTTTCTTT
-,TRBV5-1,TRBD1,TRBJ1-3,CASSWDRPSISGNTIYF,TGCGCCAGCAGCTGGGACAGGCCCTCGATCTCTGGAAACACCATATATTTT
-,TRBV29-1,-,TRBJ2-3,CSVELRATYTDTQYF,TGCAGCGTTGAATTGAGGGCCACCTACACAGATACGCAGTATTTT
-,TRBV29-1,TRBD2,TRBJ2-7,CSALMGGGTAAYEQYF,TGCAGCGCACTCATGGGGGGAGGGACCGCCGCCTACGAGCAGTACTTC
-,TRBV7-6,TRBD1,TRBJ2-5,CASSSDRVRETQYF,TGTGCCAGCAGCTCTGACAGGGTACGGGAGACCCAGTACTTC
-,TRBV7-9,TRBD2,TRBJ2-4,CASSFPGLAGPRAKNIQYF,TGTGCCAGCAGCTTCCCCGGACTAGCGGGACCGCGGGCCAAAAACATTCAGTACTTC
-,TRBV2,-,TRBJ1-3,CASSPGTGTSGNTIYF,TGTGCCAGCAGCCCTGGAACAGGGACCTCTGGAAACACCATATATTTT
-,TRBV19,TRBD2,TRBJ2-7,CASSTFSGRTYEQYF,TGTGCCAGTAGTACCTTTAGCGGGAGGACCTACGAGCAGTACTTC
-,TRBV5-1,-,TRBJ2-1,CASRGSGEQFF,TGCGCCAGCAGGGGCAGCGGAGAGCAGTTCTTC
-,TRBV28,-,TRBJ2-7,CASRAFRGVREQYF,TGTGCCAGCAGGGCCTTCAGGGGGGTCAGGGAGCAGTACTTC
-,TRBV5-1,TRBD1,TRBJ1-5,CASSSAYGQVGQPQHF,TGCGCCAGCAGCTCGGCATACGGACAGGTTGGTCAGCCCCAGCATTTT